This TCR beta chain is drawn from a study of T-cell reconstitution after alpha-beta-depleted transplantation in children. Study outcomes and limitations: A year post-transplant, T-cell counts and diversity derived mostly from newly produced T cells. It was reported that alpha-beta T cells came from several hundred expanded graft clones (about two months after transplant).

The library targeted TCRbeta and was prepared with unique molecular identifiers. One entry per CDR3 protein results from TCRdb running MiXCR on the PCR reads. The data contain around 700,000 distinct CDR3 sequences, about an eighth of them seen just once; the ten biggest clones take up 0.79%. This clonotype was detected a few times. Its antigen remains unknown. Trimming shortened V by 4 bases and J by 8 bases, and 18 bases separated the two germline ends. This CDR3 region has 16 residues. CDR1 and CDR2 (germline): MGHDK, SYGVNS. The source of this sequence is a girl aged 2-10 years with congenital amegakaryocytic thrombocytopenia, due to receive a stem cell transplant. J is TRBJ1-6 and V is TRBV25-1; D ambiguous. The sequencing used PBMCs, collected before TCRalphabeta/CD19-depleted stem cell transplant. The CDR3 region has the DNA TGTGCCAGCAGTGTTGTAAAGGCCCGTTTTGATTCACCCCTCCACTTT. It specifies CASSVVKARFDSPLHF.